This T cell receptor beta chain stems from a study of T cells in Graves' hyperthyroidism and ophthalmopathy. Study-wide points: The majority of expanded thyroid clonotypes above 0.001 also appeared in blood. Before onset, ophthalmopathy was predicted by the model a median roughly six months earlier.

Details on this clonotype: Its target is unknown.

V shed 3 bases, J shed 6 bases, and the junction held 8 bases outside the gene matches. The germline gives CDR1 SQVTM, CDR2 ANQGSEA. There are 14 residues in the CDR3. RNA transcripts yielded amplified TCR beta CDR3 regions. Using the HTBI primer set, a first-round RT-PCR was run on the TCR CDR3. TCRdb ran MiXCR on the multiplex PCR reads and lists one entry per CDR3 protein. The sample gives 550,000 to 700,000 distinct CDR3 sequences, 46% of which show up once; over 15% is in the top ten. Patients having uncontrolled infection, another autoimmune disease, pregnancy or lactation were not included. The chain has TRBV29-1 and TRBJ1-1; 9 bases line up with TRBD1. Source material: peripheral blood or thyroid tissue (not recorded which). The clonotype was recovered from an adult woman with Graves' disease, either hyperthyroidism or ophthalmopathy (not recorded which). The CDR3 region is CSVDTTGTGPEAFF. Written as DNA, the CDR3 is TGCAGCGTTGATACGACCGGGACAGGGCCTGAAGCTTTCTTT.